This TCR beta chain was found in a study of shared clonotypes between healthy human individuals. Trimming shortened V by 4 bases and J by 1 base, and 13 bases separated the two germline ends. The length of the CDR3 is 15 residues. From germline, CDR1 is ENHRY and CDR2 SYGVKD. Among the donors, all were Caucasian adults who lived in Nashville, Tennessee. Libraries were prepared by immunoSEQ multiplex PCR; TCRdb keeps only in-frame clonotypes and omits some of them. Of about a million clones in the sample, about 72% were seen once. The sample consisted of memory CD4+ T cells from PBMCs. Subset given: CD45RA-negative fraction. The sequence was collected from a man aged 18 to 29 in good health. Some clones in this sample may be carry-over from other donors' samples. J is TRBJ2-5 and V is TRBV10-3; D gene unclear. CDR3 bases: TGTGCCATCAGTGCGGGCCAGCCACTCCAAGAGACCCAGTACTTC. Amino acid sequence: CAISAGQPLQETQYF.